The sequence of this T cell receptor beta chain was determined in a study of blood T cells in healthy people across ages. In its sample, this clonotype was seen a few times. Its cognate antigen is unknown. Findings of the study overall: Estimated diversity that came from one million T cells was considered an underestimate. The long-lived group displayed more naive CD4+ cells, plus higher diversity, than the aged donors did. Age advanced and TCR beta diversity per million T cells fell, roughly linearly.

With a J-beta primer mix and a sample-barcoded 5' primer, a second PCR ran about 6 to 11 cycles. MiXCR was run by TCRdb on the 5' RACE reads, yielding one entry per CDR3 protein. The top ten clones hold around 20% of a sample with hundreds of thousands of distinct CDR3 sequences, about three fifths of them seen once. Source material: blood. This clonotype originated in a young man in good health.

CDR3 bases: TGTGCCAGCAGTGAAGCGAGACAGTGGGGCACTGAAGCTTTCTTT. Residues: CASSEARQWGTEAFF. This chain joins TRBV6-1 and TRBJ1-1, with D perhaps matching TRBD1 (5 bases). V lost 0 bases and J lost 4, with 12 bases in between. CDR1 is MNHNS, CDR2 SASEGT, per germline. The CDR3 has 15 amino acids.